The rows below give T cell receptor beta chains drawn from one sample of a study of T cells after posttransplantation cyclophosphamide. Sequencing used immunoSEQ multiplex PCR; TCRdb keeps in-frame clones, though not all of them. Listed for the sample are more than 7,000 clones, none seen a single time. Sequences were derived from PBMCs, sampled after an allogeneic stem cell transplant with post-transplant cyclophosphamide. Receptor source: a young adult male patient who received an allogeneic stem cell transplant from an unrelated donor, was CMV-positive, and had acute and chronic GVHD. Some T cells may be graft donor cells. CDR3s include the opening cysteine and the closing phenylalanine or tryptophan. A D gene is named only where the DNA matches it firmly. Clone size, where shown, is once, few, many, or a class for clones that have expanded.

TGTGCCAGCAGTTGGACAGAGGACGGCCACGAGCAGTACTTC CASSWTEDGHEQYF TRBJ2-7 TRBV2 14 - many
TGTGCCAGCAGCTTGGGGCCAGACACTGAAGCTTTCTTT CASSLGPDTEAFF TRBJ1-1 TRBV7-2 13 - many
TGTGCCAGCAGTTACCATACTAGCGGGATAAGCTCCTACGAGCAGTACTTC CASSYHTSGISSYEQYF TRBJ2-7 TRBV6-2/TRBV6-3 17 TRBD2 many
TGTGCCAGCAGCCTACAGGGACTGAACACTGAAGCTTTCTTT CASSLQGLNTEAFF TRBJ1-1 TRBV7-9 14 - many
TGTGCCAGCAGCCCTGCGACGGGTCGAGAGACCCAGTACTTC CASSPATGRETQYF TRBJ2-5 TRBV11-3 14 - -
TGTGCCAGCAGTTCTCCGGGACAGGGGGTTTCCTGGGAGTACTTC CASSSPGQGVSWEYF TRBJ2-7 TRBV6-1 15 TRBD1 many
TGTGCCAGCAGCTTTAATGGGGCTACCGGCTACACCTTC CASSFNGATGYTF TRBJ1-2 TRBV7-2 13 - many
TGTGCCAGCAGCTCCCGGACACAGGGTCCCTATGGCTACACCTTC CASSSRTQGPYGYTF TRBJ1-2 TRBV7-9 15 - many
TGTGCCAGCAGCCACGGGACAGCTAACTATGGCTACACCTTC CASSHGTANYGYTF TRBJ1-2 TRBV5-5 14 TRBD1 many
TGCGCCAGCAGCTCTCGGAACCTACAGTCCTCTGGAAACACCATATATTTT CASSSRNLQSSGNTIYF TRBJ1-3 TRBV5-1 17 - many
TGTGCCAGCAGTTTCAGGGGGTATGGCTACACCTTC CASSFRGYGYTF TRBJ1-2 TRBV27 12 TRBD1 many
TGTGCCAGCAGCCAAGATGTCCGTCAAGAGACCCAGTACTTC CASSQDVRQETQYF TRBJ2-5 TRBV4-2 14 - many